What follows are 5 T cell receptor beta chains derived from one specimen sequenced in a study of blood T cell repertoires in COVID-19 (dated by TCRdb to 2018 to 2020). Receptor amplification or capture employed the immunoSEQ multiplex PCR assay. TCRdb's version of the immuneACCESS table is confined to in-frame rearrangements and falls short of the full clone set. An unresolved V gene accounts for under half of the shortfall where checked; the remainder is of unknown origin. The sample table lists under 75,000 clones, approximately 81% of them with a count of one. The ten most abundant clones make up about 16% of the sample. Source material: peripheral blood. The receptor source for this set is a man in his sixties with COVID-19, enrolled during active disease.

V usage is TRBV5-1 and J usage is TRBJ1-6; D is uncertain. V lost 3 bases and J 8 bases, leaving 12 bases between the germline ends. The CDR3 spans 14 residues. Germline CDR1 reads SGHRS; CDR2 reads YFSETQ. CDR3 sequence: CASSSEGADSPLHF. Here the CDR3 DNA reads TGCGCCAGCAGCTCCGAGGGAGCTGATTCACCCCTCCACTTT.

The chain is built from TRBV5-6 and TRBJ2-7, with D perhaps TRBD2 (6 bases). The CDR3 extends over 14 amino acids. CDR1 and CDR2 (germline): SGHDT, YYEEEE. V was pared by 0 bases and J by 3 bases, with 10 bases between. CDR3 region: CASSLGGDFYEQYF. For the CDR3, the DNA is TGTGCCAGCAGCTTGGGGGGGGATTTCTACGAGCAGTACTTC.

The chain combines TRBV21-1 with TRBJ2-2; the table's D call, TRBD2, has no DNA check behind it. TRBV21-1 is a recognized pseudogene. This CDR3 spans 12 amino acids. CDR3 amino acids: CATARDTGELFF. The CDR3 DNA reads TGTGCCACCGCCCGGGATACCGGGGAGCTGTTTTTT.

The chain links TRBV5-1 to TRBJ2-3; D uncertain. V lost 0 bases and J lost 0, with 5 bases in between. The CDR3 has 14 residues. Germline V gene data show CDR1 as SGHRS and CDR2 as YFSETQ. The CDR3 bases are TGCGCCAGCAGCTTGGGAGTAAGCACAGATACGCAGTATTTT. Residues: CASSLGVSTDTQYF.

The genes are TRBV6-2 or TRBV6-3 and TRBJ2-6; a possible D gene is TRBD2 (6 bases). This CDR3 spans 15 amino acids. V was clipped by 4 bases and J by 2 bases, with 9 bases between them. The V gene's germline CDR1 is MNHEY and CDR2 SVGEGT. CDR3 coding DNA: TGTGCCAGCAGTTTCCGACTAGCTGGGGCCAACGTCCTGACTTTC. It translates to CASSFRLAGANVLTF.